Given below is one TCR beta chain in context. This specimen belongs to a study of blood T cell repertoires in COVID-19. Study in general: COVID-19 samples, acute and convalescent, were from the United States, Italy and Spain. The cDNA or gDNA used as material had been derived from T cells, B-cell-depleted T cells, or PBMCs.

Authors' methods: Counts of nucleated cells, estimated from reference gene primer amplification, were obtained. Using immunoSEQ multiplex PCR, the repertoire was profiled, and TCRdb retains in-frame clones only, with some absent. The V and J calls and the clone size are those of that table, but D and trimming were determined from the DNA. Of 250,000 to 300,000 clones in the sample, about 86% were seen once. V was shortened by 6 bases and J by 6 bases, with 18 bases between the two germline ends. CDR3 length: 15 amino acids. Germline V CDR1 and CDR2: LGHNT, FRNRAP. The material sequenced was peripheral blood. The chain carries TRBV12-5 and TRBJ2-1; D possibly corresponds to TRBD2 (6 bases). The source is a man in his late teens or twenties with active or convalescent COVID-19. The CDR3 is CASGPDSGVFNEQFF. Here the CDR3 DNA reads TGTGCTAGTGGACCGGATTCGGGAGTTTTCAATGAGCAGTTCTTC.